This T cell receptor (beta chain) was observed in a study of PD-L1 blockade in urothelial cancer. In the study overall: In the patient group, about 85% of the roughly 30 were males with bladder-origin urothelial cancer.

CDR1 MGHRA and CDR2 YSYEKL come from the germline V gene. The CDR3 has 16 residues. V dropped 4 bases and J dropped 2 bases, with 15 bases sitting between them. The data were produced by immunoSEQ multiplex PCR, yet TCRdb's version contains in-frame clones alone and is incomplete. The sample consists of approximately 79,000 clones, 87% of them appearing once. This clonotype was obtained from an older woman with urothelial cancer. The rearrangement joins TRBV4-1 to TRBJ2-1, with a tentative D call TRBD2 (6 bases). The input for sequencing was PBMCs, taken around atezolizumab (anti-PD-L1) treatment. CDR3 region: CASSPTGAEAYNEQFF. CDR3 nucleotide sequence: TGCGCCAGCAGCCCCACGGGAGCGGAGGCCTACAATGAGCAGTTCTTC.